This record concerns one T cell receptor beta chain sequence. The data belong to a study of blood T cell repertoires in COVID-19. At the level of the study: Donors in the United States, Italy and Spain gave samples during acute or convalescent COVID-19. T cells, B-cell-depleted T cells, or PBMCs provided the cDNA or gDNA that served as material.

Measured with immunoSEQ multiplex PCR; TCRdb has only the in-frame clones, and not every one. The table has some 260,000 clones, roughly 84% seen once. This CDR3 has 16 amino acids. The ends lost 3 bases at V and 0 bases at J; junction bases unmatched: 7. Per germline, CDR1 MNHEY and CDR2 SMNVEV (reference sequence). The rearrangement links TRBV27 to TRBJ1-1; TRBD1 matches at 7 bases. This sequence was found in a woman aged 18-30 years with acute or convalescent COVID-19. The sequenced sample consisted of peripheral blood. CDR3 protein: CASSFTTGRVNTEAFF. CDR3 nucleotide sequence: TGTGCCAGCAGTTTTACGACAGGGCGGGTGAACACTGAAGCTTTCTTT.